The 4 T cell receptor beta chains presented below share a single source sample, sequenced in a study of shared clonotypes between healthy human individuals. Some clones are missing from TCRdb's copy, which holds only in-frame ones; the method was immunoSEQ multiplex PCR. The table lists 1.4 million to 1.5 million clones, roughly 96% of them singletons. Sequencing used naive CD4+ T cells sorted from blood. The subset was: CD45RA+ positively selected. Every receptor here comes from a man between 25 and 39 years old in good health.

In its sample, this clone was seen once. This chain connects TRBV14 to TRBJ2-2; D unclear. The germline V gene has CDR1 SGHDN and CDR2 FVKESK. This CDR3 is 11 amino acids long. V dropped 4 bases and J dropped 7 bases, with 4 bases sitting between them. DNA of the CDR3: TGTGCCAGCAGCCTACACGGGGAGCTGTTTTTT. As protein: CASSLHGELFF.

The J gene is TRBJ2-2, the V gene TRBV10-2; 7 bases align to TRBD1. V shed 2 bases, J shed 2 bases, and the junction held 5 bases outside the gene matches. Germline V gene data show CDR1 as WSHSY and CDR2 as SAAADI. The CDR3 is 16 residues long. Written as DNA, the CDR3 is TGCGCCAGCAGTGAGCCGGGGACAGTTAACACCGGGGAGCTGTTTTTT. It is translated as CASSEPGTVNTGELFF.

The gene calls are TRBV6-5 and TRBJ2-7; TRBD1 matches at 9 bases. CDR3 size: 15 residues. The V and J ends lost 0 bases and 2 bases, in that order; junction bases with no gene match: 2. In germline, CDR1 is MNHEY, CDR2 SVGAGI. The CDR3 nucleotides are TGTGCCAGCAGTTACTCTCGGACAGGGGCCTACGAGCAGTACTTC. This encodes CASSYSRTGAYEQYF.

The chain joins TRBV28 to TRBJ2-2; 8 bases match TRBD1. Losses at the gene ends were 6 bases for V and 1 base for J; bases not matched to a gene: 4. There are 15 residues in the CDR3. Germline V lookup: CDR1 MDHEN, CDR2 SYDVKM. The CDR3 is CASRTGTGNTGELFF. The CDR3 DNA reads as TGTGCCAGCAGGACCGGGACAGGGAACACCGGGGAGCTGTTTTTT.